The T cell receptor beta chain described here comes from a study of blood T cells in healthy people across ages. Study-wide results and caveats: Donor CMV infection status was unknown, possibly confounding age-related changes in expanded clonotypes. PBMCs were not sorted, which prevented a conclusive comparison of naive versus antigen-experienced cells.

Germline CDR1 DFQATT, CDR2 SNEGSKA (reference sequence). The CDR3 sequence is 13 residues long. The junction had 8 bases not matched to a gene; V was cut back by 6 bases and J by 4 bases. Isolated per sample were at least 7 million PBMCs. Sample-barcoded 5' priming and a J-beta primer mix drove a second PCR of 7 to 11 cycles. Samples each returned at least 3 million CDR3-containing paired-end reads. From the 5' RACE reads, TCRdb called clonotypes with MiXCR, one entry per CDR3 protein. The table shows some 860,000 distinct CDR3 sequences, with approximately 60% occurring only once. Comment on this clonotype: As yet, its antigen is unknown.

The receptor was derived from a middle-aged man in good health. Sequenced material: blood. The rearrangement links TRBV20-1 to TRBJ2-7; TRBD1 agrees at 8 bases. This CDR3 reads CSAPGQGFYEQYF. The CDR3 DNA reads TGCAGTGCCCCCGGACAGGGTTTTTACGAGCAGTACTTC.